This record concerns one T cell receptor (beta chain) sequence. Its antigen is unidentified. The CDR3 extends over 16 amino acids. In germline, CDR1 is PRHDT, CDR2 FYEKMQ (reference sequence). Trimming removed 4 bases from V and 7 bases from J; junction bases left unmatched: 13. Assay: immunoSEQ multiplex PCR; the TCRdb copy retains only in-frame clones and omits some. The repertoire holds 140,000 or so clones, with roughly 90% as singletons. This entry belongs to a study of cytomegalovirus exposure and HLA in healthy donors. At the level of the study: The approximately 120 validation repertoires matched the 666 first-cohort repertoires in platform, a later analysis reported.

Study-wide findings and caveats: There were some public TCRs occurring in many donors, but most TCR sequences were rare. According to reports, the classifier identified cytomegalovirus status with high specificity and sensitivity. Confirmation was obtained in vitro that a few CMV-associated chains are specific for CMV antigens.

The receptor was derived from a man younger than 35 in good health and CMV-seropositive. The sample consisted of PBMCs. The chain combines TRBV13 with TRBJ2-1, with 7 positions matching TRBD2. The chain's CDR3 is CASSSPTSLKPNEQFF. DNA of the CDR3: TGTGCCAGCAGCTCTCCGACTAGCCTTAAGCCGAATGAGCAGTTCTTC. Drawing the rest from reference TRBV13 and TRBJ2-1, the complete variable domain is AAGVIQSPRHLIKEKRETATLKCYPIPRHDTVYWYQQGPGQDPQFLISFYEKMQSDKGSIPDRFSAQQFSDYHSELNMSSLELGDSALYFCASSSPTSLKPNEQFFGPGTRLTVL.